The 18 T cell receptor beta chains in this list originate from one sample, sequenced in a study of OX40 agonist ivuxolimab in advanced cancers. Measured with immunoSEQ multiplex PCR; TCRdb has only the in-frame clones, and not every one. The data hold some 68,000 clones, with about nine tenths observed a single time. Specimen: CD4+ or CD8+ T cells sorted from blood, collected in a trial of the OX40 agonist ivuxolimab. These receptors were taken from an adult with an advanced solid tumor such as melanoma, head and neck, liver or kidney cancer.

V is TRBV7-9 and J is TRBJ2-6, with unresolved D. V lost 2 bases and J 0 bases, leaving 11 bases between the germline ends. This CDR3 spans 17 amino acids. Germline V gene data show CDR1 as SEHNR and CDR2 as FQNEAQ (reference sequence). CDR3 sequence: CASSLIGGNSGANVLTF. CDR3 nucleotides: TGTGCCAGCAGCTTAATCGGCGGTAACTCTGGGGCCAACGTCCTGACTTTC.

This sequence joins TRBV5-4 and TRBJ1-2, with 7 positions matching TRBD1. Germline CDR1 and CDR2: SGHNT and YYREEE (reference sequence). There are 14 residues in the CDR3. Trimming at V came to 1 base and at J to 8 bases, leaving 8 bases not matched to a gene. This CDR3 reads CASSLRGGAVGYTF. DNA of the CDR3: TGTGCCAGCAGCTTGCGAGGGGGCGCAGTAGGCTACACCTTC.

The V and J genes are TRBV6-6 and TRBJ1-4; D possibly corresponds to TRBD1 (5 bases). V lost 7 bases and J lost 3, with 18 bases in between. The CDR3 consists of 16 residues. Germline V CDR1 and CDR2: MNHNY, SVGAGI (reference sequence). The CDR3 DNA reads as TGTGCCAGCACCTCCGCCTCGACAGCCTCTAATGAAAAACTGTTTTTT. As protein: CASTSASTASNEKLFF.

The chain combines TRBV20-1 with TRBJ1-1, with D unresolved. V lost 1 base to trimming and J lost 6 bases, with 3 bases between them. Germline-derived CDR1 and CDR2 are DFQATT and SNEGSKA (reference sequence). The CDR3 runs 10 residues. Here the CDR3 reads CSARGSEAFF. In DNA form, the CDR3 reads TGCAGTGCTAGAGGCTCTGAAGCTTTCTTT.

The rearrangement joins TRBV28 to TRBJ2-3; D call uncertain. The length of the CDR3 is 17 residues. The ends were cut back, 2 bases at V and 0 bases at J, with 15 bases in the middle. Germline CDR1 MDHEN, CDR2 SYDVKM. CDR3: CASSLGLLGPSTDTQYF. Here the CDR3 DNA reads TGTGCCAGCAGTTTAGGCCTCCTTGGGCCTAGCACAGATACGCAGTATTTT.

The V and J genes are TRBV14 and TRBJ2-7, with D unclear. The V gene's germline CDR1 is SGHDN and CDR2 FVKESK. V was pared by 4 bases and J by 3 bases, with 7 bases between. CDR3 length equals 12 residues. DNA of the CDR3: TGTGCCAGCAGCCCAAACTTCTACGAGCAGTACTTC. Translation gives CASSPNFYEQYF.

The V gene is TRBV28, the J gene TRBJ1-2; no firm D call. The CDR3 runs 12 residues. The V gene lost 3 bases and the J gene lost 7 bases, with 9 bases spanning the gap. CDR1 and CDR2 from the germline V gene are MDHEN and SYDVKM. The CDR3 protein is CASSFVEFGYTF. The CDR3 nucleotides read TGTGCCAGCAGTTTTGTGGAATTTGGCTACACCTTC.

The chain uses TRBV29-1 and TRBJ2-3, with D unresolved. The germline CDR1 and CDR2 sequences are SQVTM and ANQGSEA. The V end was cut by 4 bases, the J end by 4 bases, with 9 bases between. There are 12 residues in the CDR3. CDR3 coding DNA: TGCAGCGTTGGAATAGATGCAGATACGCAGTATTTT. It yields the protein CSVGIDADTQYF.

This rearrangement joins TRBV2 to TRBJ2-7; 8 bases are a match to TRBD1. This CDR3 has 14 amino acids. After removal of 3 bases from V and 6 bases from J, the junction contained 7 bases not matched to a gene. Germline V gives CDR1 SNHLY, CDR2 FYNNEI. The CDR3: CASSELTGVGEQYF. The CDR3 DNA sequence: TGTGCCAGCAGTGAGTTGACAGGGGTCGGCGAGCAGTACTTC.

The chain is built from TRBV6-5 and TRBJ1-3, with a tentative D call TRBD1 (5 bases). The CDR3 loop spans 14 amino acids. V was clipped by 0 bases and J by 3 bases, with 6 bases between them. The V gene's germline CDR1 is MNHEY and CDR2 SVGAGI. The CDR3 sequence is CASSYSQVGNTIYF. CDR3 coding DNA: TGTGCCAGCAGTTACTCACAGGTTGGAAACACCATATATTTT.

This chain links TRBV19 with TRBJ2-2, with 7 bases fitting TRBD2. There are 13 residues in the CDR3. J lost 4 bases, V lost 5 bases, and 1 base had no gene match. The germline V gene encodes CDR1 LNHDA and CDR2 SQIVND (reference sequence). CDR3 protein: CASSSGGTGELFF. The CDR3 bases are TGTGCCAGTAGTTCGGGGGGCACCGGGGAGCTGTTTTTT.

The chain employs TRBV28 and TRBJ2-1, with 14 nucleotides matching TRBD2. The CDR3 covers 17 residues. V lost 5 bases and J lost 10; bases outside the gene matches: 13. From germline, CDR1 is MDHEN and CDR2 SYDVKM. DNA for the CDR3: TGTGCCAGCAGTCCAGGACTAGCGGGAGGCCTTTGGGGCGAGCAGTTCTTC. This gives the protein CASSPGLAGGLWGEQFF.

The rearrangement uses TRBV7-3 and TRBJ2-2, with 16 positions matching TRBD2. With V trimmed by 5 bases and J by 6 bases, 3 bases remained unmatched. Germline V lookup: CDR1 SGHTA, CDR2 FQGTGA. CDR3 length: 16 amino acids. CDR3 nucleotides: TGTGCCAGCAGCGACGGGACTAGCGGGAGGGCCGGGGAGCTGTTTTTT. As protein: CASSDGTSGRAGELFF.

The chain uses TRBV6-1 and TRBJ2-5; D remains ambiguous. V lost 7 bases and J 1 base, leaving 13 bases between the germline ends. Germline CDR1 is MNHNS and CDR2 is SASEGT. The CDR3 covers 14 residues. The CDR3 bases are TGTGCCAGCACCTTCTTAGGACCCCAAGAGACCCAGTACTTC. Translation gives CASTFLGPQETQYF.

The chain has TRBV18 and TRBJ2-5; no firm D call. The CDR3 sequence is 14 residues long. The V end lost 0 bases, the J end lost 5 bases, and 10 bases lay between the germline ends. The germline CDR1 and CDR2 sequences are KGHSH and LQKENI. CDR3 nucleotide sequence: TGTGCCAGCTCACCACCGGTGGGATGGGAGACCCAGTACTTC. Translation gives CASSPPVGWETQYF.

V gene TRBV4-3 combines with J gene TRBJ1-5, with 7 bases lining up with TRBD1. Germline V gives CDR1 LGHNA, CDR2 YSLEER. The CDR3 runs 15 residues. The V gene end was trimmed by 2 bases and the J gene end by 7 bases; junction bases not matched to a gene: 8. CDR3 loop: CASSQIHRGRQPQHF. Written as DNA, the CDR3 is TGCGCCAGCAGCCAAATACACAGGGGAAGGCAGCCCCAGCATTTT.

This clone was recorded a few times. The J gene is TRBJ2-7, the V gene TRBV7-9, with TRBD2 matching 9 bases. V gave up 4 bases and J gave up 3 bases; unmatched junction bases: 4. CDR1 and CDR2 (germline): SEHNR, FQNEAQ (reference sequence). The CDR3 runs to 14 residues. CDR3 region: CASSSLAGHYEQYF. CDR3 sequence (DNA): TGTGCCAGCAGCTCACTAGCGGGCCACTACGAGCAGTACTTC. The whole variable domain, remainder taken from reference TRBV7-9 and TRBJ2-7, is DTGVSQNPRHKITKRGQNVTFRCDPISEHNRLYWYRQTLGQGPEFLTYFQNEAQLEKSRLLSDRFSAERPKGSFSTLEIQRTEQGDSAMYLCASSSLAGHYEQYFGPGTRLTVT.

The chain links TRBV28 to TRBJ2-7; 8 bases align to TRBD2. This CDR3 has 15 amino acids. The junction had 7 bases not matched to a gene; V was cut back by 4 bases and J by 2 bases. Germline values: CDR1 MDHEN, CDR2 SYDVKM. This CDR3 is CASSSQGGRPYEQYF. CDR3 DNA sequence: TGTGCCAGCAGTTCACAAGGCGGGAGGCCCTACGAGCAGTACTTC.